This T cell receptor (beta chain) originates from a study of Graves' ophthalmopathy and Graves' hyperthyroidism. Study-wide background: Stable hyperthyroid donors showed no ophthalmopathy during 18 months follow-up.

The length of the CDR3 is 13 residues. Germline lookup yields CDR1 LNHDA and CDR2 SQIVND (reference sequence). Trimming took off 5 bases at V and 6 bases at J, with 14 bases between the two ends. With respect to this clonotype: What it binds is unknown.

Study-wide points: Ophthalmopathy progression predictions by the model showed roughly 75% specificity and about 68% sensitivity.

Scientists amplified the TCR beta CDR3 regions from RNA transcripts. Following a first-round RT-PCR that used HTBI primers, a second-round multiplex PCR was carried out. MiXCR, run by TCRdb on the multiplex PCR reads, gives a single entry per CDR3 protein. The repertoire includes around 1.1 million distinct CDR3 sequences, about 38% of them detected once, and 11% sits in the top ten. Sample: peripheral blood or thyroid tissue (not recorded which). This rearrangement joins TRBV19 to TRBJ2-7; maybe TRBD1 (7 bases). This receptor was obtained from an adult man with Graves' hyperthyroidism. The CDR3 DNA reads as TGTGCCAGTAGTCCATCGCGGGACAGCGAGCAGTACTTC. Its translation: CASSPSRDSEQYF.